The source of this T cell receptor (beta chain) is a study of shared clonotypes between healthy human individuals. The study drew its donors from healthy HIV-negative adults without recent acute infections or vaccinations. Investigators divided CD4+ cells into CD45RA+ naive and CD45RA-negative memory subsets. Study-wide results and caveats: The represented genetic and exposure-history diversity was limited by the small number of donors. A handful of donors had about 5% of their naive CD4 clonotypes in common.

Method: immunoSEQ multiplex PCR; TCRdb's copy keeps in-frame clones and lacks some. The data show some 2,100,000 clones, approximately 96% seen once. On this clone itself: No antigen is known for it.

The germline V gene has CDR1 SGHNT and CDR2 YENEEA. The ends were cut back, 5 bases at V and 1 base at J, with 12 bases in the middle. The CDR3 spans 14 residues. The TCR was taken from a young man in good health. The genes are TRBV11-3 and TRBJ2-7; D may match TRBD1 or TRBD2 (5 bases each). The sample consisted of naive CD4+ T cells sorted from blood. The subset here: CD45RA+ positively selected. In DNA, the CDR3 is TGTGCCAGCAGCCAGGGACCGATATCCTACGAGCAGTACTTC. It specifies CASSQGPISYEQYF.